This entry concerns a single T cell receptor beta chain. This sample was included in a study of CD8+CD57+ T cells in acquired aplastic anemia. With V trimmed by 4 bases and J by 8 bases, 8 bases remained unmatched. Germline CDR1 MGHRA, CDR2 YSYEKL. The CDR3 is 15 amino acids. The template for TCR beta VDJ and CDR3 sequence profiling was genomic DNA. A single record per CDR3 protein comes from TCRdb applying MiXCR to the reads. The table records some 150,000 distinct CDR3 sequences, roughly two thirds of them present only once. Patients chosen for sequencing had shown CD8+CD57+ cell expansion by flow cytometry.

The gene calls are TRBV4-1 and TRBJ2-1; TRBD2 aligns across 10 bases. The sequenced material came from sorted CD4+, CD8+, or CD8+CD57+ T cells (not recorded which) from PBMCs. The sequence came from a human donor with aplastic anemia. Here the CDR3 DNA reads TGCGCCAGCAGCCGAGGGAGCGGGGGGGCGGATGAGCAGTTCTTC. It is translated as CASSRGSGGADEQFF.